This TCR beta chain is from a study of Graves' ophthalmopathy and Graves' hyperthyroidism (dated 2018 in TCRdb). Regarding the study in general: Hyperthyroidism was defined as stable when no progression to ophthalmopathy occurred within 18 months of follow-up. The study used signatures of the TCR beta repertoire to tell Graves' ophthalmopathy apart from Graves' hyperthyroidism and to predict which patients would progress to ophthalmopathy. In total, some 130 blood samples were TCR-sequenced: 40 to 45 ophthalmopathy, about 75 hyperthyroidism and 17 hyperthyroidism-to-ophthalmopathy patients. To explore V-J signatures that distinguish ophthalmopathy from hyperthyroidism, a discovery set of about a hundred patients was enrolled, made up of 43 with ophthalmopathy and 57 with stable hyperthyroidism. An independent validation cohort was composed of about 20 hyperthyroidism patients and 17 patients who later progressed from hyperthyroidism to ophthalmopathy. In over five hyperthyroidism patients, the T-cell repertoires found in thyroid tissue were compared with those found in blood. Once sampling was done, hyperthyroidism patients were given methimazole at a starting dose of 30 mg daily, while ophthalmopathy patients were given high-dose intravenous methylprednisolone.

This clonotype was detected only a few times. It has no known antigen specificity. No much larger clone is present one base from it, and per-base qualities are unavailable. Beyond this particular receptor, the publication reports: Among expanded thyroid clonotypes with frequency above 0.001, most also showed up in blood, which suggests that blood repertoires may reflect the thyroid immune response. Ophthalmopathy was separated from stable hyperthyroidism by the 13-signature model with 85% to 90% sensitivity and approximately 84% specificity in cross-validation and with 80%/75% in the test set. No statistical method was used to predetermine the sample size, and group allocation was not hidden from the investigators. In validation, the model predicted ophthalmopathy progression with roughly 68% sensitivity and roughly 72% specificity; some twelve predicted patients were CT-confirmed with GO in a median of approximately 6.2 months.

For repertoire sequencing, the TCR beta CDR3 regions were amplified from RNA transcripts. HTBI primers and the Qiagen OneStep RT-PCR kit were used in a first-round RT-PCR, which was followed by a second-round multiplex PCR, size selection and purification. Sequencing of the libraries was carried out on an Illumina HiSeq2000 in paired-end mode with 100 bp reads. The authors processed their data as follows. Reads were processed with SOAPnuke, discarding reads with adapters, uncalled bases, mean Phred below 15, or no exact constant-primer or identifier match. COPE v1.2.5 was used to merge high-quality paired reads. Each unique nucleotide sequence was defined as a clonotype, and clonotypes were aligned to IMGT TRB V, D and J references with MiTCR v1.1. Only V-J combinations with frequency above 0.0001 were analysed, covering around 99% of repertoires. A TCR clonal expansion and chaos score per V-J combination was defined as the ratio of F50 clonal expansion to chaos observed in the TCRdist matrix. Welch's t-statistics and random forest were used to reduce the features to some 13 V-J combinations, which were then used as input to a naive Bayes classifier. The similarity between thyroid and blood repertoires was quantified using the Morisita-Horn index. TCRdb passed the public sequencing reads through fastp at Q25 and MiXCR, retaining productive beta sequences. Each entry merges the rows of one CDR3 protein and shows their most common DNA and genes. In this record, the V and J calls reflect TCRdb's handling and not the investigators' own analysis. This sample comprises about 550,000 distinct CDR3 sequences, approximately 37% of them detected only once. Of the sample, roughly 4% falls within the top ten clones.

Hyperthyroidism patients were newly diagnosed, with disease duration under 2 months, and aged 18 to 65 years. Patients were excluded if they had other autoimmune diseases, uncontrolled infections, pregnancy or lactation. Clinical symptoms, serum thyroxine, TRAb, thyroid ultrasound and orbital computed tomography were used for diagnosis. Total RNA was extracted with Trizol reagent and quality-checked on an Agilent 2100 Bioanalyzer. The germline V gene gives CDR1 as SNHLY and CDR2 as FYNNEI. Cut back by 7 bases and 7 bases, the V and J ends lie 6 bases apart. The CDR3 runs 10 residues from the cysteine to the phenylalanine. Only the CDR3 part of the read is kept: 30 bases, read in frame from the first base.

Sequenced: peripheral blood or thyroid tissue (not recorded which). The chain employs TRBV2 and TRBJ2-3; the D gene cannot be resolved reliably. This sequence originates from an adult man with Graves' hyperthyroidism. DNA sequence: TGTGCCAGCATCTCGAATACGCAGTATTTT. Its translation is CASISNTQYF.